The T cell receptor beta chain described here comes from a study of cytotoxic CD8 clonotypes in ibrutinib-treated CLL. For the study at large: Outcomes included approximately 24 partial and 2 complete responses; after median roughly 70 months, roughly 14 stayed remitted and around 12 progressed. Productive templates per sample averaged roughly 260,000; productive rearrangements, some 99,000. Findings and limits, study-wide: Increased clonality at ibrutinib response gave way to a return toward baseline at progression.

With sequencing, the targeted depth ranged from 1 in 200,000 to 1 in 1 million T cells. Sequenced by immunoSEQ multiplex PCR; TCRdb stores in-frame clones only, minus some. The repertoire has about 300,000 clones, around 77% of them found once; the top ten carry about 5.3%. Regarding this clone: Its target is unknown.

Germline V gene sequence: CDR1 SGHVS, CDR2 FQNEAQ. This CDR3 spans 15 amino acids. V lost 1 base, J lost 8 bases, and 14 bases lay in between. The TCR sequence derives from a human donor with chronic lymphocytic leukemia. Sequenced here: PBMCs, sampled at disease progression, from a patient treated with ibrutinib. The V gene is TRBV7-8, the J gene TRBJ2-2; unclear D gene. The CDR3 protein is CASSLVSTPRGELFF. The CDR3 bases are TGTGCCAGCAGCTTAGTGTCTACCCCCCGGGGGGAGCTGTTTTTT.